The T cell receptor beta chain under discussion was sequenced for a study of shared clonotypes between healthy human individuals (dated by TCRdb to the early 2020s). Concerning the study at large: A few men and a couple of women, aged 18 to 49 years, made up the cohort. Per donor, three plates each were used for CD4 naive and CD4 memory, two for CD8 naive, and one for CD8 memory. To estimate repertoire size and how much clonotype sharing occurs between individuals, the study deeply sequenced the blood TCR repertoires of five healthy adults. To increase sequencing depth and limit assay-specific biases, TCR repertoire library preparation and sequencing were carried out by different laboratories using diverse techniques. Between about 0.94 and 8.9 billion PBMCs per donor were obtained by leukapheresis. Summary of the overall study and its limitations: The small number of donors limited the genetic and exposure-history diversity represented. Sampling was restricted to blood, and TCR repertoires in tissue are likely to differ from TCR repertoires in blood. Naive subsets generally had larger estimated clonotype richness than memory subsets. Pairwise subsampling indicated that sequencing depth was expected to affect the degree of clonotype sharing among donors. Even with the large sequencing depth, rarefaction of the sorted-subset datasets indicated that sequencing was incomplete. Compared with non-shared clonotypes, the clonotypes found in all four sorted-subset donors had higher generation probabilities. Across a handful of donors, 4.5% to 6.5% of naive CD4, 3% to 3.5% of naive CD8, 2.3% of memory CD4, and approximately 0.4% of memory CD8 clonotypes were shared.

The germline V gene (reference sequence) yields SGHNT for CDR1 and YYREEE for CDR2. V and J lose 2 bases and 7 bases, and a span of 19 bases separates them. The CDR3 contains 16 residues, cysteine and phenylalanine counted. Only the CDR3 DNA stays, 48 bases, in frame from base 1. Regarding this clone: Its antigen specificity is not known. No per-base quality is available; no much larger clone lies one base away.

Using the deep immunoSEQ assay, multiplex PCR amplified TCR CDR3 regions from genomic DNA. For each cell subset, the extracted genomic DNA was distributed evenly across all wells of several immunoSEQ 96-well plates, and each plate served as one replicate. For sorted subsets, approximately 210 ng of genomic DNA, equivalent to about 30,000 T cell genomes, went into each replicate PCR. Purified libraries were quantified with a Qubit 3.0 fluorometer, sized on a Bioanalyzer 2100, and re-quantified with the KAPA Library Quantification kit. A separate single-read 150-cycle Illumina NextSeq 550 flow cell was used to sequence each immunoSEQ 96-well plate. The paper's processing steps were these. The immunoSEQ output contained only junctional sequences without quality scores, so filtering could not match that applied to full-length reads. Sequences were annotated with PyIR, a Python wrapper for IgBLAST v1.9, using IMGT germline references to assign V/J genes and CDR3. Any read was removed if the V/J assignment was weak (E-value above 1e-6), the CDR3 was missing, or the read contained stop codons, out-of-frame junctions, or ambiguous translated residues. V3J clonotypes were defined as sequences sharing the same inferred V gene, J gene, and CDR3 amino acid sequence. To compute the percentage overlap between repertoires, the number of shared unique clonotypes was divided by the size of the smaller repertoire. Repertoire richness was assessed with RTK rarefaction, the Chao1 estimator, and Recon v2.1 estimates of unobserved clonotypes. For all TCRbeta clonotypes obtained by the gDNA method from a few donors, generation probabilities were computed with OLGA. Held by TCRdb, this immuneACCESS table contains in-frame sequences only and omits some clones. Under half of the omission traces to an unresolved V gene where checked; the cause of the rest is unknown. From that table come the V and J calls and clone size; the DNA was used to work out D and trimming. The sample has about 2.1 million clones on record, just under 95% of them singletons. About 1.7% of the sample goes to the ten largest clones.

CD8 naive samples were obtained by positive selection for CCR7 among CD45RO-negative cells, yielding a CD45RA+CCR7+ population from which TemRA cells were excluded. The donors were healthy, HIV-negative adults with no recently reported acute infections or vaccinations. All donors were Caucasian adults living in Nashville, Tennessee, USA. After blood collection by leukapheresis, PBMCs were isolated using Ficoll-Histopaque density gradient centrifugation and then cryopreserved in the vapor phase of liquid nitrogen. Purity and quantity of every magnetically sorted T cell population were checked by analytical flow cytometry. Each sorted fraction had its genomic DNA isolated and then quantified by UV absorbance on a Nanodrop 2000c.

This chain is built from TRBV5-4 and TRBJ2-1; 6 matching bases give a weak D call of TRBD1. The sequenced sample consisted of naive CD8+ T cells from PBMCs. The label giving this sample's cell subset or site can be read as: CD45RA+CCR7+. The source of this sequence is a man younger than 30 in good health. Some clones in this sample may be carry-over from other donors' samples. The DNA sequence is TGTGCCAGCAGCTTCGCCGGGACAAGGGTGGGAAATGAGCAGTTCTTC. Its protein product is CASSFAGTRVGNEQFF.